The 20 T cell receptor beta chains in this list originate from one sample, sequenced in a study of control samples from healthy donors and cancer patients. Data came from immunoSEQ multiplex PCR; TCRdb stores just in-frame clones and leaves some out. The sample gives 40,000 to 50,000 clones, around 94% of which show up once; about 24% is in the top ten. Sequencing used blood. These receptors originate from a man in his fifties or sixties in good health.

This chain joins TRBV14 and TRBJ2-7; TRBD1 agrees at 7 bases. This CDR3 region has 13 residues. V lost 1 base, J lost 6 bases, and 3 bases stayed unmatched. Germline V gene sequence: CDR1 SGHDN, CDR2 FVKESK. The DNA of the CDR3 is TGTGCCAGCAGCCAAGCCAGGGGGTTCGAGCAGTACTTC. It is translated as CASSQARGFEQYF. Drawing the rest from reference TRBV14 and TRBJ2-7, the complete variable domain is EAGVTQFPSHSVIEKGQTVTLRCDPISGHDNLYWYRRVMGKEIKFLLHFVKESKQDESGMPNNRFLAERTGGTYSTLKVQPAELEDSGVYFCASSQARGFEQYFGPGTRLTVT.

This rearrangement joins TRBV5-3 to TRBJ2-7; the D gene is possibly TRBD2 (6 bases). TRBV5-3 is an ORF, with its function uncertain. V was trimmed by 10 bases and J by 2 bases, leaving 22 bases between them. The CDR3 is made up of 15 amino acids. CDR3: CAVFSGERQTYEQYF. The DNA of the CDR3 is TGTGCCGTCTTTAGCGGAGAGCGCCAAACCTACGAGCAGTACTTC.

This chain joins TRBV10-1 and TRBJ2-1, with 11 bases identical to TRBD2. The ends lost 2 bases at V and 3 bases at J; junction bases unmatched: 9. This CDR3 is 18 amino acids long. From germline, CDR1 is WNHNN and CDR2 SYGVQD (reference sequence). CDR3 nucleotides: TGCGCCAGCAGTGAGGTGAGACTAGCGGGATTAGGCTACAATGAGCAGTTCTTC. Amino acids: CASSEVRLAGLGYNEQFF.

The chain is built from TRBV11-3 and TRBJ2-3, with D perhaps TRBD2 (6 bases). V lost 5 bases and J lost 1, with 10 bases in between. Germline V lookup: CDR1 SGHNT, CDR2 YENEEA. This CDR3 has 14 amino acids. The CDR3 coding sequence is TGTGCCAGCAGCCCCGGAGGGGGCACAGATACGCAGTATTTT. Its translation: CASSPGGGTDTQYF.

This rearrangement joins TRBV11-3 to TRBJ2-7; D is ambiguous. V was pared by 5 bases and J by 3 bases, with 14 bases between. Per germline, CDR1 SGHNT and CDR2 YENEEA. The CDR3 totals 14 residues. CDR3: CASSPSLPIYEQYF. The CDR3 bases are TGTGCCAGCAGCCCTTCCCTACCCATCTACGAGCAGTACTTC. Based on the CDR3 plus reference TRBV11-3 and TRBJ2-7, the full variable domain is EAGVVQSPRYKIIEKKQPVAFWCNPISGHNTLYWYLQNLGQGPELLIRYENEEAVDDSQLPKDRFSAERLKGVDSTLKIQPAELGDSAVYLCASSPSLPIYEQYFGPGTRLTVT.

CDR3 coding DNA: TGTGCCAGCAGCCAAGGGGGAGAGAATACGCAGTATTTT. Protein sequence: CASSQGGENTQYF. The rearrangement joins TRBV4-2 to TRBJ2-3; TRBD2 is a possible D gene (5 bases). The CDR3 is 13 residues long. V was clipped by 1 base and J by 7 bases, with 9 bases between them. Germline V CDR1 and CDR2: LGHNA, YNFKEQ.

This chain connects TRBV19 to TRBJ1-3; the D gene is possibly TRBD1 (6 bases). V lost 6 bases to trimming and J lost 0 bases, with 18 bases between them. This CDR3 has 17 amino acids. The germline V gene has CDR1 LNHDA and CDR2 SQIVND (reference sequence). The CDR3 region is CASSPTQGRLSGNTIYF. CDR3 bases: TGTGCCAGTAGCCCCACCCAGGGGCGCCTCTCTGGAAACACCATATATTTT.

The chain couples TRBV30 to TRBJ1-5; 9 nucleotides line up with TRBD1. The J segment lost 2 bases and the V segment lost 2 bases, leaving 7 bases of the junction unmatched. Germline V gene data show CDR1 as GTSNPN and CDR2 as SVGIG (reference sequence). This CDR3 contains 16 residues. The CDR3 sequence: CAWSSGTGYGNQPQHF. The CDR3 region has the DNA TGTGCCTGGAGTTCCGGGACAGGGTATGGCAATCAGCCCCAGCATTTT.

This chain connects TRBV10-3 to TRBJ2-3, with a weak D call TRBD1 (5 bases). The CDR3 extends over 16 amino acids. Germline lookup yields CDR1 ENHRY and CDR2 SYGVKD. V lost 0 bases to trimming and J lost 6 bases, with 16 bases between them. CDR3 in amino acids: CAISESIGAHPDTQYF. CDR3 nucleotides: TGTGCCATCAGTGAGTCGATAGGGGCCCATCCCGATACGCAGTATTTT.

The rearrangement links TRBV4-1 to TRBJ1-2, with a tentative D call TRBD1 (5 bases). Germline CDR1 reads MGHRA; CDR2 reads YSYEKL. The CDR3 is 18 amino acids. Trimming stripped 2 bases from V and 5 bases from J, with 24 bases between. The CDR3 spells CASSQPTGSRDNPYGYTF. In DNA, the CDR3 is TGCGCCAGCAGCCAACCAACAGGCTCACGAGACAACCCATATGGCTACACCTTC.

This clone has only one observation. The genes are TRBV14 and TRBJ2-7, with D unresolved. V shed 0 bases and J shed 9 bases, with 6 bases lying between them. CDR3 length: 11 amino acids. Germline V gene lookup returns CDR1 SGHDN and CDR2 FVKESK. CDR3 DNA sequence: TGTGCCAGCAGCCAAGATTATCCGCAGTACTTC. This gives the protein CASSQDYPQYF.

The chain couples TRBV5-1 to TRBJ2-3, with TRBD2 as a possible D gene (5 bases). CDR1 and CDR2 (germline): SGHRS, YFSETQ. Trimming pared 1 base from V and 5 bases from J, leaving 11 bases between. The CDR3 extends over 14 amino acids. The CDR3 reads CASSLQVGGDTQYF. The CDR3 nucleotides read TGCGCCAGCAGCTTGCAAGTAGGAGGAGATACGCAGTATTTT. The full variable domain, completed using reference TRBV5-1 and TRBJ2-3, is KAGVTQTPRYLIKTRGQQVTLSCSPISGHRSVSWYQQTPGQGLQFLFEYFSETQRNKGNFPGRFSGRQFSNSRSEMNVSTLELGDSALYLCASSLQVGGDTQYFGPGTRLTVL.

The chain couples TRBV5-1 to TRBJ1-4; 8 bases align to TRBD1. Germline-derived CDR1 and CDR2 are SGHRS and YFSETQ. The V and J ends lost 5 bases and 2 bases, in that order; junction bases with no gene match: 14. The CDR3 is 18 residues long. Here the CDR3 reads CASRRRAATGATNEKLFF. CDR3 DNA sequence: TGCGCCAGCAGGAGAAGGGCGGCGACAGGGGCTACTAATGAAAAACTGTTTTTT.

The chain recombines TRBV2 with TRBJ1-1; D is possibly TRBD1 (6 bases). Germline CDR1 is SNHLY and CDR2 is FYNNEI. The CDR3 consists of 14 residues. V was clipped by 6 bases and J by 0 bases, with 11 bases between them. The CDR3 here is CASRQQGMNTEAFF. CDR3 nucleotides: TGTGCCAGCAGGCAACAGGGCATGAACACTGAAGCTTTCTTT.

This clone has just one count. The rearrangement uses TRBV6-6 and TRBJ2-3; D is unclear. This CDR3 is 12 amino acids long. Germline V lookup: CDR1 MNHNY, CDR2 SVGAGI (reference sequence). Trimming removed 7 bases at V and 6 bases at J, with 11 bases between. The CDR3 bases are TGTGCCAGCACCCCCAGTTGGGATACGCAGTATTTT. Amino acids: CASTPSWDTQYF.

The genes are TRBV6-4 and TRBJ2-3; 8 nucleotides agree with TRBD1. The trim removed 4 bases at V and 0 bases at J, leaving 3 bases unmatched. CDR3 length equals 15 residues. Germline V lookup: CDR1 MRHNA, CDR2 SNTAGT. CDR3: CASSGTGSSTDTQYF. CDR3 nucleotide sequence: TGTGCCAGCAGTGGGACAGGGAGTAGCACAGATACGCAGTATTTT.

This chain uses TRBV24-1 with TRBJ1-2; the match to TRBD1 covers 7 bases. Germline assignment: CDR1 KGHDR and CDR2 SFDVKD. The V gene end was trimmed by 2 bases and the J gene end by 4 bases; junction bases not matched to a gene: 6. This CDR3 contains 15 residues. Written as DNA, the CDR3 is TGTGCCACCAGTGATTCAGGGGGAGGTGGCTATGGCTACACCTTC. Translation: CATSDSGGGGYGYTF.

V is TRBV2 and J is TRBJ1-1, with 10 bases matching TRBD1. Germline-derived CDR1 and CDR2 are SNHLY and FYNNEI. V lost 9 bases to trimming and J lost 8 bases; unmatched junction nucleotides: 9. CDR3 length equals 13 residues. In DNA, the CDR3 is TGTGCCAGTCTCCGGGACAGGGGAACCGAAGCTTTCTTT. This translates into CASLRDRGTEAFF.

The chain links TRBV5-6 to TRBJ1-1; D may be TRBD1 (5 bases). V gave up 3 bases and J gave up 5 bases, with 14 bases separating them. From germline, CDR1 is SGHDT and CDR2 YYEEEE. The CDR3 sequence is 14 residues long. CDR3 loop: CASSYGHRGTEAFF. For the CDR3, the DNA is TGTGCCAGCAGCTACGGACACCGAGGGACTGAAGCTTTCTTT.

The J gene is TRBJ2-7, the V gene TRBV11-3, with TRBD2 as a possible D gene (6 bases). Germline CDR1 SGHNT, CDR2 YENEEA. V was cut by 5 bases and J by 1 base, with 21 bases left in between. The CDR3 covers 17 residues. The CDR3 loop is CASSPEGRLANSYEQYF. The CDR3, as DNA: TGTGCCAGCAGCCCCGAGGGGAGGCTAGCGAATTCCTACGAGCAGTACTTC.